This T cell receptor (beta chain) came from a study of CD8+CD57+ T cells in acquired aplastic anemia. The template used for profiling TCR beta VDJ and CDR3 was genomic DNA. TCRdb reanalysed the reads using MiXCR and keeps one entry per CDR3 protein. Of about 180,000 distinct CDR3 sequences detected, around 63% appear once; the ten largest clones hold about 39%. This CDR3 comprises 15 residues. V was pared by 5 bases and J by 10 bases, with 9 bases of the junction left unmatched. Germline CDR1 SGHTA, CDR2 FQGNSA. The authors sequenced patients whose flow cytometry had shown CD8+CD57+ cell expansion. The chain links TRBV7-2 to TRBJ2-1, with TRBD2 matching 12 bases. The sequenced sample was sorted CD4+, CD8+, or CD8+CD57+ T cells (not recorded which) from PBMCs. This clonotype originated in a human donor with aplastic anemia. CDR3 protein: CASSQERLAGDEQFF. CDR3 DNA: TGTGCCAGCAGCCAAGAACGACTAGCGGGAGACGAGCAGTTCTTC. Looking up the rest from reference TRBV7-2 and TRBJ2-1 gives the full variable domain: GAGVSQSPSNKVTEKGKDVELRCDPISGHTALYWYRQSLGQGLEFLIYFQGNSAPDKSGLPSDRFSAERTGGSVSTLTIQRTQQEDSAVYLCASSQERLAGDEQFFGPGTRLTVL.